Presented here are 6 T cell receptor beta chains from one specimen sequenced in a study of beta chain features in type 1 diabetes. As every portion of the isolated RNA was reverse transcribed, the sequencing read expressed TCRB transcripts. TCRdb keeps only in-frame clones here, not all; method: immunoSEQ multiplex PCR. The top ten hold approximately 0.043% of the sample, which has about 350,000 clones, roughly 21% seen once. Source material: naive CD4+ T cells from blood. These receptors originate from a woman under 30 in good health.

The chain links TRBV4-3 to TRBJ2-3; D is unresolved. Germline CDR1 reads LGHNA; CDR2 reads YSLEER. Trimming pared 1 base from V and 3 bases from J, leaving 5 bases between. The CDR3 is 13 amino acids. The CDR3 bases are TGCGCCAGCAGCCAAGGAGTGACAGATACGCAGTATTTT. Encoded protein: CASSQGVTDTQYF.

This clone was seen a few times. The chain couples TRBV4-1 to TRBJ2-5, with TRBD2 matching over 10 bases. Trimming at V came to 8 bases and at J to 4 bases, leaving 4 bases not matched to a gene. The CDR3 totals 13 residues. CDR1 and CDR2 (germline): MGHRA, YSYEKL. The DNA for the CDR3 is TGCGCCAGCGGCCTAGCGGGAGTAGAGACCCAGTACTTC. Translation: CASGLAGVETQYF.

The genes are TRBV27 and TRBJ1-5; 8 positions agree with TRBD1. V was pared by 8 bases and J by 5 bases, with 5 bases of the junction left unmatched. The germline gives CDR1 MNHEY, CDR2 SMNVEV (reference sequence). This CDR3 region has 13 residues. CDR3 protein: CASSGQAHQPQHF. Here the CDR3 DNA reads TGTGCCAGCTCGGGACAGGCTCATCAGCCCCAGCATTTT.

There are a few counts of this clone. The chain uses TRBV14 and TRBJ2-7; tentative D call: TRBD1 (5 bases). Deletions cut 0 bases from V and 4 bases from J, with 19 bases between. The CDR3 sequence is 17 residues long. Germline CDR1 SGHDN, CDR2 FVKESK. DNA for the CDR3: TGTGCCAGCAGCCAAGATGGATGGGGTTCAGGGCTATACGAGCAGTACTTC. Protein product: CASSQDGWGSGLYEQYF.

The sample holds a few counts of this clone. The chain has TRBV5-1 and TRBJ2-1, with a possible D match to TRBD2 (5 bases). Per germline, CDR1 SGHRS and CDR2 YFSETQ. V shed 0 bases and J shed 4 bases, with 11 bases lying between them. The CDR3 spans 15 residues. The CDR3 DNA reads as TGCGCCAGCAGCTTGGAGGCTAGCAGTTACAATGAGCAGTTCTTC. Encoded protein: CASSLEASSYNEQFF.

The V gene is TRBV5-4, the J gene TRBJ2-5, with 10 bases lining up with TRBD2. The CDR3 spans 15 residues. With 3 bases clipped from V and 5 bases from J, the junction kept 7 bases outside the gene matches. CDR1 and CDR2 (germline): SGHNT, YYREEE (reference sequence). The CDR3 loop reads CASSSGAGGRETQYF. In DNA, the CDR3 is TGTGCCAGCAGCTCTGGAGCGGGGGGGCGGGAGACCCAGTACTTC.